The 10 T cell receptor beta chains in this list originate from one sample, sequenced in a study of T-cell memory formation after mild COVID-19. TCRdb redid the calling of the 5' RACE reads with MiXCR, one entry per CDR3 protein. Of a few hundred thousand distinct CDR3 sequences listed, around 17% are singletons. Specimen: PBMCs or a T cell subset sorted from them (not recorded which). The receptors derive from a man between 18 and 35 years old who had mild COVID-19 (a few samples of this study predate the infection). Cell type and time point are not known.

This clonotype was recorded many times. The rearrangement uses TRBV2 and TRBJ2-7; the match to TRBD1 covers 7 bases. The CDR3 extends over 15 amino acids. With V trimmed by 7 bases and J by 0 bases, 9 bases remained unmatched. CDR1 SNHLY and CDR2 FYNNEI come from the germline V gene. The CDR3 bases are TGTGCCAGCACGTATCGGACAGGAACCTCCTACGAGCAGTACGTC. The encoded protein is CASTYRTGTSYEQYV.

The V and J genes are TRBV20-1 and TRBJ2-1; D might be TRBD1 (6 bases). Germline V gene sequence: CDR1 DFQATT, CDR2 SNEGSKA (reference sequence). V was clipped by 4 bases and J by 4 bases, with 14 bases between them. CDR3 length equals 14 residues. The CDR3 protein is CSATQGSRYNEQFF. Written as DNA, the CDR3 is TGCAGTGCTACACAGGGTTCCCGATACAATGAGCAGTTCTTC.

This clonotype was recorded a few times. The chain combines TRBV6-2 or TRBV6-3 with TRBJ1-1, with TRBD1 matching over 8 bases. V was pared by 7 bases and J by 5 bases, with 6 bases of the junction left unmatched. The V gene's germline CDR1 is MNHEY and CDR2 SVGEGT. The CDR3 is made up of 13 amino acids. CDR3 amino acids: CASNAGGWTEAFF. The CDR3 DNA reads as TGTGCCAGCAACGCAGGGGGCTGGACTGAAGCTTTCTTT.

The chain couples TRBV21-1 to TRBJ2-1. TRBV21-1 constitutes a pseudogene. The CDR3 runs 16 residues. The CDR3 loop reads CASSKGYFSYYNEQFF. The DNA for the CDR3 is TGTGCCAGCAGCAAGGGGTACTTTTCCTACTACAATGAGCAGTTCTTC.

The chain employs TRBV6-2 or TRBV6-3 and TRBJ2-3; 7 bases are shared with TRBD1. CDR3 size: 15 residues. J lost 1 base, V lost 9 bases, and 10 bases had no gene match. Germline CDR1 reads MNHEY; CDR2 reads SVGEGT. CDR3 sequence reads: CASSPLGQGTDTQYF. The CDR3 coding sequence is TGTGCCAGTTCACCACTTGGACAGGGCACAGATACGCAGTATTTT.

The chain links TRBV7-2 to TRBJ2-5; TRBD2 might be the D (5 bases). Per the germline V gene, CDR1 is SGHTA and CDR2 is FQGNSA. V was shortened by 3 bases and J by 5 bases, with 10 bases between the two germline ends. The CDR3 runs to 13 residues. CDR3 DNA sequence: TGTGCCAGCAGCTTTAGCACGGGGGAGACCCAGTACTTC. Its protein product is CASSFSTGETQYF.

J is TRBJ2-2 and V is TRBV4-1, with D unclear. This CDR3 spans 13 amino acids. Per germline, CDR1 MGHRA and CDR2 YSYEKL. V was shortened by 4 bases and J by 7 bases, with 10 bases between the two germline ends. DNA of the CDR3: TGCGCCAGCAGCCTCGGTATAGGCGGGGAGCTGTTTTTT. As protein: CASSLGIGGELFF.

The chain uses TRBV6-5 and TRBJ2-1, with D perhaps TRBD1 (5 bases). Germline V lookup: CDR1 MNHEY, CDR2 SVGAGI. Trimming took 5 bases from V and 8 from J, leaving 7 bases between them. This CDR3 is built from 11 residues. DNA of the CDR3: TGTGCCAGCAGTGACAGCTATGAGCAGTTCTTC. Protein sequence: CASSDSYEQFF.

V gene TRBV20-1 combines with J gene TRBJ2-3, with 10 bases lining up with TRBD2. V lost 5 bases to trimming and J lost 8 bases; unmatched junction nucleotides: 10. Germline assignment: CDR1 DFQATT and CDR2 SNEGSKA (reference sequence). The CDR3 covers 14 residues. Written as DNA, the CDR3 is TGCAGTGCTCCGCGTAGCGGGGGGAGGCGTACGCAGTATTTT. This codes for CSAPRSGGRRTQYF.

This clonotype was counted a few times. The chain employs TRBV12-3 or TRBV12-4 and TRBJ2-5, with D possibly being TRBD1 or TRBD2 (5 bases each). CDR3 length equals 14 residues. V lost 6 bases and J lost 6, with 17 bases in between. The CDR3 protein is CASSRSGDGKTQYF. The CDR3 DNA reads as TGTGCCAGCAGCCGCTCCGGGGACGGAAAGACCCAGTACTTC.